One T cell receptor (beta chain) is described in this entry. The antigen is undetermined. This entry is derived from a study of cytomegalovirus exposure and HLA in healthy donors. As for the study in general: As released early, the data held roughly 85 million unique TCRs from HLA-typed donors. Study findings and constraints: Later analysis indicated greater clonal expansion among HLA-associated TCR beta chains than among equally common other chains. Several top significant clusters appeared, in a later analysis, to be linked to common viral pathogens. In vitro checks showed that a few CMV-associated chains really do target CMV antigens.

The CDR3 is 16 amino acids. J gave up 6 bases and V 5 bases, and 14 bases lay outside the gene matches. Germline CDR1 is LNHDA and CDR2 is SQIVND (reference sequence). Use of 60 Vbeta and 13 Jbeta primers characterized the PCR. Only in-frame clones appear in the TCRdb table, and some are missing; sequencing was by immunoSEQ multiplex PCR. The table includes 100,000 to 150,000 clones, over 70% detected once. The gene calls are TRBV19 and TRBJ2-7, with 9 bases identical to TRBD2. The sequence was collected from a woman aged 50 to 60 in good health and CMV-seronegative. The material sequenced was PBMCs. The DNA of the CDR3 is TGTGCCAGTAGTCCCAGTCAAGCGGGAGGTGCCCGCGAGCAGTACTTC. Translated, it gives CASSPSQAGGAREQYF.